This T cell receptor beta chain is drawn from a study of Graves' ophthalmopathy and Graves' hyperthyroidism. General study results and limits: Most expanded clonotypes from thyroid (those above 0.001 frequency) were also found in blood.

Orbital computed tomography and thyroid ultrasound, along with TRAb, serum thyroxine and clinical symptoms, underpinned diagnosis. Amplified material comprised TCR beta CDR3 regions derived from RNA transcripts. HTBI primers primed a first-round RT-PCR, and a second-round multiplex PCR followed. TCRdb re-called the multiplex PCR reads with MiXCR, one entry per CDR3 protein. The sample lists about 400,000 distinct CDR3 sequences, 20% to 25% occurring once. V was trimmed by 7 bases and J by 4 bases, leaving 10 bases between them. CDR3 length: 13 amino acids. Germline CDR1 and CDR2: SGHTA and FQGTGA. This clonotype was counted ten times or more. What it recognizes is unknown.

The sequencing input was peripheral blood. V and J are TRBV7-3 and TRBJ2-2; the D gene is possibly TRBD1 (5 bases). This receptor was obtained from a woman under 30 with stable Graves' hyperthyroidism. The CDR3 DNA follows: TGTGCCAGCACCCCTAGGGGCACCGGGGAGCTGTTTTTT. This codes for CASTPRGTGELFF.